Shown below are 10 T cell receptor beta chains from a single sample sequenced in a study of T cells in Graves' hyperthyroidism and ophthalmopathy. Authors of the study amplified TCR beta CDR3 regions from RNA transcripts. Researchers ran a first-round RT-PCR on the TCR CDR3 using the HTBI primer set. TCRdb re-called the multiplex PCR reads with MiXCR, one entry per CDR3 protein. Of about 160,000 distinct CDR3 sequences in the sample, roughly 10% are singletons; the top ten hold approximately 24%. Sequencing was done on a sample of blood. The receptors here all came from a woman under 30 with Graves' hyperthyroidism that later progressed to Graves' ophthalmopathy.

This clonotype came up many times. CDR3 nucleotides: TGTGCCAGCAGCTTTATCGAGACCGGGGAGCTGTTTTTT. This sequence encodes CASSFIETGELFF. This chain links TRBV5-5 with TRBJ2-2; no firm D call. In germline, CDR1 is SGHKS, CDR2 YYEKEE (reference sequence). This CDR3 region has 13 residues. The ends were cut back, 2 bases at V and 5 bases at J, with 7 bases in the middle.

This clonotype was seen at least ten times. The CDR3: CASSLASGRNNEQFF. In nucleotides, the CDR3 is TGTGCCAGCAGCTTAGCTAGCGGGAGGAACAATGAGCAGTTCTTC. The genes are TRBV7-8 and TRBJ2-1; 10 bases map to TRBD2. CDR1 is SGHVS and CDR2 is FQNEAQ in the germline V gene. The J segment lost 5 bases and the V segment lost 0 bases, leaving 1 base of the junction unmatched. The CDR3 contains 15 residues. The entire variable domain, with the rest obtained from reference TRBV7-8 and TRBJ2-1, is as follows: GAGVSQSPRYKVAKRGQDVALRCDPISGHVSLFWYQQALGQGPEFLTYFQNEAQLDKSGLPSDRFFAERPEGSVSTLKIQRTQQEDSAVYLCASSLASGRNNEQFFGPGTRLTVL.

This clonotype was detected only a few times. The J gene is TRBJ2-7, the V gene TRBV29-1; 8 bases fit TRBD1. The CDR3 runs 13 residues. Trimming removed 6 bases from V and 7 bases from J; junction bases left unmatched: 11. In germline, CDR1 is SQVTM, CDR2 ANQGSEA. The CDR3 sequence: CSVVQGTGREQYF. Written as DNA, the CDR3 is TGCAGCGTCGTCCAAGGGACAGGTCGGGAGCAGTACTTC.

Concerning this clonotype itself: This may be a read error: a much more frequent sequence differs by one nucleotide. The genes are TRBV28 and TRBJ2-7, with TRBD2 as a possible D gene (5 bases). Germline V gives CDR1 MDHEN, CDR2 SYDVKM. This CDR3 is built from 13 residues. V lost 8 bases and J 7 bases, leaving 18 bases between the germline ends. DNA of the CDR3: TGTGCCAGCGGCCCCCCGGGATTGGGAGAGCAGTACTTC. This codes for CASGPPGLGEQYF. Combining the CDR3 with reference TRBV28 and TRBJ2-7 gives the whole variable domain DVKVTQSSRYLVKRTGEKVFLECVQDMDHENMFWYRQDPGLGLRLIYFSYDVKMKEKGDIPEGYSVSREKKERFSLILESASTNQTSMYLCASGPPGLGEQYFGPGTRLTVT.

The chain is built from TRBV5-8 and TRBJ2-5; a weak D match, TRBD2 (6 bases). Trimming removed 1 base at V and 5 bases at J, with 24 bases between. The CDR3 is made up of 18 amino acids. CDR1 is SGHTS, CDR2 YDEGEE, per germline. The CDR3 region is CASSLWGSIRGIMETQYF. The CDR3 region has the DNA TGTGCCAGCAGCTTGTGGGGTTCGATACGGGGGATCATGGAGACCCAGTACTTC.

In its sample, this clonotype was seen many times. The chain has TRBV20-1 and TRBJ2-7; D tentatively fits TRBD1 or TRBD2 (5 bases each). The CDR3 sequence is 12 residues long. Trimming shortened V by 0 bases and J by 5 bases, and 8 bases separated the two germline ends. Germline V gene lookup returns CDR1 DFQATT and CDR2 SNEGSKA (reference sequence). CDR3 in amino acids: CSARDRDHEQYF. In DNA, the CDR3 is TGCAGTGCTAGAGATCGGGACCACGAGCAGTACTTC.

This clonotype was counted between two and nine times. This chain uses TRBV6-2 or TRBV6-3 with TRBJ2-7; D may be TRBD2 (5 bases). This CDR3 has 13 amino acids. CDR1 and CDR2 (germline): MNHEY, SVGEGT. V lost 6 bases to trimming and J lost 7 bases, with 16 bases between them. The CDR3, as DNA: TGTGCCAGCAGCTACATGGACCGGAGGGAGCAGTACTTC. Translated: CASSYMDRREQYF.

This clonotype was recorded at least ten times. The CDR3 DNA follows: TGTGCCAGCAGTGAGTCGCAGGATAATTCACCCCTCCACTTT. It specifies CASSESQDNSPLHF. The chain recombines TRBV2 with TRBJ1-6, with D hard to call. Germline CDR1 SNHLY, CDR2 FYNNEI. This CDR3 region has 14 residues. V was pared by 3 bases and J by 5 bases, with 8 bases between.

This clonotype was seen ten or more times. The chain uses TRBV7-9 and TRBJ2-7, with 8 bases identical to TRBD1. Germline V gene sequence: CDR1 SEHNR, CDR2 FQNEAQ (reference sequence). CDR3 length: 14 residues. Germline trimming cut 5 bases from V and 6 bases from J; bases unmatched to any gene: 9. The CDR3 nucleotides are TGTGCCAGCAGCCCCTACAGGGGGACGGGCGAGCAGTACTTC. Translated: CASSPYRGTGEQYF. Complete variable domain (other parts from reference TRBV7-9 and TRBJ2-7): DTGVSQNPRHKITKRGQNVTFRCDPISEHNRLYWYRQTLGQGPEFLTYFQNEAQLEKSRLLSDRFSAERPKGSFSTLEIQRTEQGDSAMYLCASSPYRGTGEQYFGPGTRLTVT.

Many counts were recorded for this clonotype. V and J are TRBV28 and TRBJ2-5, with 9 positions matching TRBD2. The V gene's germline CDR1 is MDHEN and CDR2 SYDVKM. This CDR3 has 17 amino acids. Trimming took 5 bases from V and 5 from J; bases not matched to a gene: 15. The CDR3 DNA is TGTGCCAGCAGTATGGAGCTAGCGGGGCAAAAGGGGGAGACCCAGTACTTC. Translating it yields CASSMELAGQKGETQYF.